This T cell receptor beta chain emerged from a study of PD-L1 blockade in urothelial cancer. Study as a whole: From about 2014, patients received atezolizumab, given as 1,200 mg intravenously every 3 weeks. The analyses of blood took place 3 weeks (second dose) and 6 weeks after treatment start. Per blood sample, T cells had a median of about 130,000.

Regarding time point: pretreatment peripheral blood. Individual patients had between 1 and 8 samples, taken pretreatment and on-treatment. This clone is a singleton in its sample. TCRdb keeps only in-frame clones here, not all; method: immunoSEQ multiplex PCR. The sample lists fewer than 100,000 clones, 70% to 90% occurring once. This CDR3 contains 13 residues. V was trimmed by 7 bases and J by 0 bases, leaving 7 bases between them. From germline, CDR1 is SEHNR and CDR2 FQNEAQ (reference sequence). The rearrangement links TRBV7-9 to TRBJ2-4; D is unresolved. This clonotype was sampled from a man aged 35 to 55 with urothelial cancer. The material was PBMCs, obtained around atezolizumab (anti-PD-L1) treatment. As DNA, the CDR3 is TGTGCCAGCACCTCTAAAGCCAAAAACATTCAGTACTTC. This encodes CASTSKAKNIQYF.